This TCR beta chain emerged from a study of blood T cell repertoires in COVID-19. Trimming cost V 5 bases and J 8 bases, with 15 bases left between them. The CDR3 is made up of 14 amino acids. The germline gives CDR1 KGHSH, CDR2 LQKENI. The table came from immunoSEQ multiplex PCR; TCRdb's copy has only in-frame clones and leaves some out. The sample includes roughly 53,000 clones, around 86% of them seen just once. This clonotype originated in a man older than 75 with acute or convalescent COVID-19. Sequencing input: peripheral blood. The rearrangement joins TRBV18 to TRBJ2-2; D may be TRBD1 (6 bases). For the CDR3, the DNA is TGTGCCAGCTCAGGGACACCAAACCATGGGGAGCTGTTTTTT. Its protein product is CASSGTPNHGELFF.